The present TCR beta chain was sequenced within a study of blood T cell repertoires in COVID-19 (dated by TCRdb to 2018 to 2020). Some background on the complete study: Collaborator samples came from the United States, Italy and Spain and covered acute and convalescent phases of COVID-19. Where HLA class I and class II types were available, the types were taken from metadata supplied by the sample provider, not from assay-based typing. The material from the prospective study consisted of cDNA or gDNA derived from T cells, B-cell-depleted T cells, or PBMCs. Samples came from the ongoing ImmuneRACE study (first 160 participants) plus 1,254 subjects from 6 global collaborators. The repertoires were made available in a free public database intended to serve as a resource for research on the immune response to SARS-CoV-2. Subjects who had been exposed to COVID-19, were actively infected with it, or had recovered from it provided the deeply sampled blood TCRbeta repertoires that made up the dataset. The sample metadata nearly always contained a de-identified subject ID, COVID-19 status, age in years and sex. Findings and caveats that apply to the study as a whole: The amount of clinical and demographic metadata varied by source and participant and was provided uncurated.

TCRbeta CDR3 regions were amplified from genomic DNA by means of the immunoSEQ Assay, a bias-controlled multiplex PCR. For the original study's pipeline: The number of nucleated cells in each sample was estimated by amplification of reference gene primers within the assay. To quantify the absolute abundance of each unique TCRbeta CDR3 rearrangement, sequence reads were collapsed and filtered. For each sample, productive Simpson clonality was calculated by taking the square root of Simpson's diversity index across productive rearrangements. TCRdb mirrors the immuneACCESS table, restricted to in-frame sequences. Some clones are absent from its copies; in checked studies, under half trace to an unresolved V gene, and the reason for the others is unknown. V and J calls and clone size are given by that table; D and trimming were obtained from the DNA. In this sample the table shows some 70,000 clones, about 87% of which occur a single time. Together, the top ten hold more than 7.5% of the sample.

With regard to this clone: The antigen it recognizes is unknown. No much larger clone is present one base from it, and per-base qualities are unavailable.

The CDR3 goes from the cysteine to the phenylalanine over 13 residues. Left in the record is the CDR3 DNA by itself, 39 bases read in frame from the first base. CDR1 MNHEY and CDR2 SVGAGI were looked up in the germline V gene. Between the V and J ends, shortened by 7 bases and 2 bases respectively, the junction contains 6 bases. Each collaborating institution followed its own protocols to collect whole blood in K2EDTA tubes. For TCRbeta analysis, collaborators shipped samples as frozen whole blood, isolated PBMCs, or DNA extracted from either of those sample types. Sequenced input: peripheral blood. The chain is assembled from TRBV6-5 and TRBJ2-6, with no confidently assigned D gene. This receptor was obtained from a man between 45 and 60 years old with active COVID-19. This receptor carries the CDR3 CASTSPGANVLTF. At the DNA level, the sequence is TGTGCCAGCACATCCCCTGGGGCCAACGTCCTGACTTTC.